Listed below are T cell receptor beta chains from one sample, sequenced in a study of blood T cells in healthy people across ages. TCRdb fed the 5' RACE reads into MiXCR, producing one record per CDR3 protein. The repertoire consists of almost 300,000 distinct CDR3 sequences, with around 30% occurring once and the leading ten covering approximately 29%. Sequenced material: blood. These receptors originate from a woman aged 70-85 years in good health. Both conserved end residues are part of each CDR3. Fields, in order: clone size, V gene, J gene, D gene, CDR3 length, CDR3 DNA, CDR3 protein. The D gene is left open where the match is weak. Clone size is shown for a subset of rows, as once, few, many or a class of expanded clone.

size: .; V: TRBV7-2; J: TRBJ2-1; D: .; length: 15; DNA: TGTGCCAGCAGCGCTCTGGGAGAGTCCTACAATGAGCAGTTCTTC; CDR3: CASSALGESYNEQFF
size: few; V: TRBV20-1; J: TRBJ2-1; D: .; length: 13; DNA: TGCAGTGCTAGCCCCGGGAGAAACAATGAGCAGTTCTTC; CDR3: CSASPGRNNEQFF
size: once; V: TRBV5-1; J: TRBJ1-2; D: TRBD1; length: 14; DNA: TGCGCCAGCTCCGGGACAGTAGCTAACTATGGCTACACCTTC; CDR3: CASSGTVANYGYTF
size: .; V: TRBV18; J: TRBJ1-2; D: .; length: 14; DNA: TGTGCCAGCTCACCAGGAGGACTCAACTATGGCTACACCTTC; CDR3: CASSPGGLNYGYTF
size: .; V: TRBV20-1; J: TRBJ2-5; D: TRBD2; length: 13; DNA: TGCAGTGCTACGGGAGGGCCAGGGGAGACCCAGTACTTC; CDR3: CSATGGPGETQYF
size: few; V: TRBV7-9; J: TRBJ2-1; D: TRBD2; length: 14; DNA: TGTGCCAGCAGTATCGTAATGGGAGGGGATGAGCAGTTCTTC; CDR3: CASSIVMGGDEQFF
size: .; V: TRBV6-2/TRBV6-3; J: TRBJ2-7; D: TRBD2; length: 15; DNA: TGTGCCAGCAGTACGGGGGGACTAGCGGGATACGAGCAGTACTTC; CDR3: CASSTGGLAGYEQYF
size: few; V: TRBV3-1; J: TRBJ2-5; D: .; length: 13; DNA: TGTGCCAGCAGCCAAGAGAGTTTGGAGACCCAGTACTTC; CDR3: CASSQESLETQYF
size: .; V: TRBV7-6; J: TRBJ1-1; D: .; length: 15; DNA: TGTGCCAGCAGCCTCGAGACAGGAGTGAACACTGAAGCTTTCTTT; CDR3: CASSLETGVNTEAFF
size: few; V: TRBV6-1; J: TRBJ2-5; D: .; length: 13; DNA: TGTGCCAGCAGCCCGCAGAGAGCAGAGACCCAGTACTTC; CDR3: CASSPQRAETQYF
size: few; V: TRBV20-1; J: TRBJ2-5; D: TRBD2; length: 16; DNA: TGCAGTGCTAATACGATAGCGGGGGTACGGCAAGAGACCCAGTACTTC; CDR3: CSANTIAGVRQETQYF
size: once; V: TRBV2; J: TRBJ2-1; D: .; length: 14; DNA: TGTGCCAGCCTGGGTCGGGGGCCCGAGTATGAGCAGTTCTTC; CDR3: CASLGRGPEYEQFF
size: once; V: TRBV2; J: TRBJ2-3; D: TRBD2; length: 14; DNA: TGTGCCAGCAGTTATTTAGCGGGGGAAGATACGCAGTATTTT; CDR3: CASSYLAGEDTQYF
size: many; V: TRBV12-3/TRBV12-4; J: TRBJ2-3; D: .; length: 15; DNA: TGTGCCAGGGGAGGAGAGGGTTCCCCCCCAGATACGCAGTATTTT; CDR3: CARGGEGSPPDTQYF
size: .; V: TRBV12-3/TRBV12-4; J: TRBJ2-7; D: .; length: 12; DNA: TGTGCCAGCAGCCCCCGACCTCCCGGGCAGTACTTC; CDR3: CASSPRPPGQYF
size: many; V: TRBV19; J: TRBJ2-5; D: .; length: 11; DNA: TGTGCCAGTAGCCGGGGGGAGACCCAGTACTTC; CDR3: CASSRGETQYF
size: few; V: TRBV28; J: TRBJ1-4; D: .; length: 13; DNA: TGTGCCACCCGCCCGGGTCCGAGGGAAAAACTGTTTTTT; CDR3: CATRPGPREKLFF
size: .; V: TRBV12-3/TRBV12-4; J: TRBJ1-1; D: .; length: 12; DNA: TGTGCCAGCAACGTAGCTCTAGGTAAAGCTTTCTTT; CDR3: CASNVALGKAFF
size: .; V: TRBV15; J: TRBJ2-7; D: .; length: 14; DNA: TGTGCCACCAGCAGAGGCGGTTCCTTGTACGAGCAGTACTTC; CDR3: CATSRGGSLYEQYF